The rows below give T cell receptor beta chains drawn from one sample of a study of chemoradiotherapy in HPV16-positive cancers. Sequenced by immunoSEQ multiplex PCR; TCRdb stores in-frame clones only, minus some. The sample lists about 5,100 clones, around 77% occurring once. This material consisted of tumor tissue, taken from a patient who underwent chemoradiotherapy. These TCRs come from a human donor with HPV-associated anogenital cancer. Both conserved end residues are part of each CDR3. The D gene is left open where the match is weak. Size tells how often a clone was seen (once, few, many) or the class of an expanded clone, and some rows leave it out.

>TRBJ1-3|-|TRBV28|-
CASSTNLGQIFSGNTIYF
TGTGCCAGCAGTACTAATCTCGGACAGATCTTCTCTGGAAACACCATATATTTT
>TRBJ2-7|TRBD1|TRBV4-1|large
CASSHGQGEGYEQYF
TGCGCCAGCAGCCACGGACAGGGAGAGGGATACGAGCAGTACTTC
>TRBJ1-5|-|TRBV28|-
CASSGHSLNQPQHF
TGTGCCAGCAGTGGGCACAGCTTAAATCAGCCCCAGCATTTT
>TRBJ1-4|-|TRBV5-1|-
CASSADTTNEKLFF
TGCGCCAGCAGTGCAGACACAACTAATGAAAAACTGTTTTTT
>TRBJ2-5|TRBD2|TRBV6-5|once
CASSFGTSGRETQYF
TGTGCCAGCAGTTTCGGGACTAGCGGGAGGGAGACCCAGTACTTC
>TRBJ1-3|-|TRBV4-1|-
CASSQDGASGGNTIYF
TGCGCCAGCAGCCAGGACGGGGCCTCTGGGGGAAACACCATATATTTT
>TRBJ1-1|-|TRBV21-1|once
CASSKPQGFTEAFF
TGTGCCAGCAGCAAACCACAGGGTTTCACTGAAGCTTTCTTT
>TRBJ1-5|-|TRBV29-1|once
CSVAGGSNQPQHF
TGCAGCGTTGCGGGGGGATCCAATCAGCCCCAGCATTTT
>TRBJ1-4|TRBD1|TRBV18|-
CASSPGQGGNEKLFF
TGTGCCAGCTCACCGGGACAGGGCGGTAATGAAAAACTGTTTTTT
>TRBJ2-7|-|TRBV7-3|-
CASSLGSSASYEQYF
TGTGCCAGCAGCTTAGGTTCTAGCGCCTCCTACGAGCAGTACTTC
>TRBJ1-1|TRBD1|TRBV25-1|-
CASNRGAEAFF
TGTGCCAGCAACAGGGGCGCTGAAGCTTTCTTT
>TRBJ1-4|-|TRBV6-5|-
CASSSLGGGGEKLFF
TGTGCCAGCAGCTCTTTGGGGGGCGGAGGTGAAAAACTGTTTTTT
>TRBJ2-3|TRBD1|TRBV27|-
CASSSSTGAAVSTDTQYF
TGTGCCAGCAGTTCATCGACAGGGGCTGCGGTAAGCACAGATACGCAGTATTTT
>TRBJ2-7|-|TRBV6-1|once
CASKEDRTPYEQYF
TGTGCCAGCAAGGAAGACAGGACCCCCTACGAGCAGTACTTC